What follows describes a single T cell receptor beta chain. Its antigen remains unknown. A far larger clone differs by one base, so this is likely a read error. The data stem from a study of shared clonotypes between healthy human individuals. General study results and limits: Larger richness was generally estimated for naive than memory subsets. In contrast to clonotypes shared by all four donors, non-shared clonotypes had lower generation probabilities.

This CDR3 comprises 20 residues. Germline V gives CDR1 MDHEN, CDR2 SYDVKM. Generated by immunoSEQ multiplex PCR, the TCRdb table keeps only in-frame clones and is missing some. The repertoire includes over a million clones, approximately 80% of them detected once, and around 0.61% sits in the top ten. All donors qualified as healthy HIV-negative adults and had experienced no recent acute infections or vaccinations. The rearrangement joins TRBV28 to TRBJ2-2; weak D call: TRBD2 (5 bases). The sequencing input was memory CD4+ T cells from PBMCs. Subset indicated: CD45RA-negative fraction. The sequence came from a man between 18 and 35 years old in good health. Some clones in this sample may be carry-over from other donors' samples. CDR3 protein: CASSLTKEGERAYVDGELSF. CDR3 coding DNA: TGTGCCAGCAGTTTAACCAAGGAAGGTGAGAGGGCCTACGTCGACGGGGAGCTGTCTTTT.